The entry below gives a single T cell receptor beta chain sequence along with its context. This sample is part of a study of control samples from healthy donors and cancer patients. Trimming left V 3 bases short and J 6 bases short, with 11 bases between. In germline, CDR1 is SGHAT, CDR2 FQNNGV. CDR3 length: 13 amino acids. Here immunoSEQ multiplex PCR was the method, and the copy in TCRdb shows in-frame clones only, minus some. The table includes some 49,000 clones, approximately 90% detected once. The chain combines TRBV11-2 with TRBJ1-2; D not certain. Sequenced material: PBMCs. This clonotype was sampled from a man aged 25-40 years with colorectal cancer. The CDR3 sequence is CASSFRGKDGYTF. CDR3 coding DNA: TGTGCCAGCAGCTTCCGAGGGAAGGATGGCTACACCTTC.